This T cell receptor beta chain appears in the sequencing data of a study of cytomegalovirus exposure and HLA in healthy donors. Study-wide points: Relative to the approximately 680-donor mean, N-insertions were reportedly fewer in an Asian-associated ancestry cluster in a later analysis.

This CDR3 is 17 amino acids long. Germline CDR1 reads SGHTA; CDR2 reads FQGNSA. V shed 1 base, J shed 0 bases, and the junction held 3 bases outside the gene matches. As to this clone: What it binds is not known.

Amplification used 60 Vbeta primers and 13 Jbeta primers. Clones were read by immunoSEQ multiplex PCR, and TCRdb kept only the in-frame ones, dropping some. Of over 75,000 clones detected, 79% appear once; the ten largest clones hold over 2.5%. The chain carries TRBV7-2 and TRBJ1-3, with 10 bases lining up with TRBD1. Sequences were obtained from PBMCs. The receptor was derived from a male donor in good health and CMV-seropositive. The CDR3 nucleotides are TGTGCCAGCAGCTTAGGGGGACAGGGGATCTCTGGAAACACCATATATTTT. This gives the protein CASSLGGQGISGNTIYF.